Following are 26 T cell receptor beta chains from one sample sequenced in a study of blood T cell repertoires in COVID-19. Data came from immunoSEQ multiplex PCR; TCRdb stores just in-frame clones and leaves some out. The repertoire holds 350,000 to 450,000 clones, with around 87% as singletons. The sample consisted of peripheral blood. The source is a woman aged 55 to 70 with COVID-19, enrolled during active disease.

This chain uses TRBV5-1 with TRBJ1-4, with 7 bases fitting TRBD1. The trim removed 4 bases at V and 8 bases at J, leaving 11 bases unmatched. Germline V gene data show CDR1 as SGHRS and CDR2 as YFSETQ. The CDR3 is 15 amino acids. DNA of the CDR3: TGCGCCAGCAGCCCCACAGGGGCCCGGTTAGAAAAACTGTTTTTT. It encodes CASSPTGARLEKLFF.

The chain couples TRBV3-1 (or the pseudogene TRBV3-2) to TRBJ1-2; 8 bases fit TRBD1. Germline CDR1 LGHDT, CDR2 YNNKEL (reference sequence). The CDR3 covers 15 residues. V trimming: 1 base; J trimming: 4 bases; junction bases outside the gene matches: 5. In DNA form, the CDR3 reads TGTGCCAGCAGCCAAGGCCCAGGGGGCAGCTATGGCTACACCTTC. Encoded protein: CASSQGPGGSYGYTF.

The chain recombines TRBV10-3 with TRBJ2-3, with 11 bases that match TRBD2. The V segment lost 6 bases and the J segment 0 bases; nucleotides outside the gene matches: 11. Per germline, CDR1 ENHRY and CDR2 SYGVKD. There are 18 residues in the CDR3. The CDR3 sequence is CAISQGLAGSPSTDTQYF. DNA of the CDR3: TGTGCCATCAGCCAAGGACTAGCGGGTAGTCCTAGCACAGATACGCAGTATTTT.

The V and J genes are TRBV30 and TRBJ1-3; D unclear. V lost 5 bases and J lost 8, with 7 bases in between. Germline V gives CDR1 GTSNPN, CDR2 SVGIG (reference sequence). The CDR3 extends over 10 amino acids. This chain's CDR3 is CAWAQDTIYF. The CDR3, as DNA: TGTGCCTGGGCCCAGGACACCATATATTTT.

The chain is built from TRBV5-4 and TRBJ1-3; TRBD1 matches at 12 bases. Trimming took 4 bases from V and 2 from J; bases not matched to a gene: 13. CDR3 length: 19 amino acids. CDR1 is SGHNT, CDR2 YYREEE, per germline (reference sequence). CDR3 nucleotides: TGTGCCAGCAGCCCGGGGACAGGGGGCGCAGGTTCTACTGGAAACACCATATATTTT. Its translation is CASSPGTGGAGSTGNTIYF.

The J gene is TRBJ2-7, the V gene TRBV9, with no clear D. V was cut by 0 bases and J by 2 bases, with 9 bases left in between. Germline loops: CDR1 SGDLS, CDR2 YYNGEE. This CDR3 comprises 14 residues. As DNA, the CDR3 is TGTGCCAGCAGCGTAGATCCAGTTGCCTACGAGCAGTACTTC. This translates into CASSVDPVAYEQYF.

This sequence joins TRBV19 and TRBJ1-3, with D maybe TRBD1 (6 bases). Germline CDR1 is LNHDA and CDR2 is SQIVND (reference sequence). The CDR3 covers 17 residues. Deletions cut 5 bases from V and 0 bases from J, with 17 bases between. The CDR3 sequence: CASSGLGHPSSGNTIYF. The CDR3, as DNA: TGTGCCAGTAGTGGTCTGGGACATCCCAGCTCTGGAAACACCATATATTTT. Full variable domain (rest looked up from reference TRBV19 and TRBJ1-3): DGGITQSPKYLFRKEGQNVTLSCEQNLNHDAMYWYRQDPGQGLRLIYYSQIVNDFQKGDIAEGYSVSREKKESFPLTVTSAQKNPTAFYLCASSGLGHPSSGNTIYFGEGSWLTVV.

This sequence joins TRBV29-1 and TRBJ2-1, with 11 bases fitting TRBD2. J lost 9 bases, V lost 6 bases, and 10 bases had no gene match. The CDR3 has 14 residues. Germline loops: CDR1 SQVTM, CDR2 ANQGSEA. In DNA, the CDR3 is TGCAGCGTGACCCCTAGCGGGGGGCGGGGTGAGCAGTTCTTC. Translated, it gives CSVTPSGGRGEQFF.

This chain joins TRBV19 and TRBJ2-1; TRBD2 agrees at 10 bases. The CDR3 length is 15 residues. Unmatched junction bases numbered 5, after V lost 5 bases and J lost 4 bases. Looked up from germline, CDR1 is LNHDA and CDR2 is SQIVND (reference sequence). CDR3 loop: CASSLSGGAYNEQFF. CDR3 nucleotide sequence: TGTGCCAGTAGTCTAAGCGGGGGGGCTTACAATGAGCAGTTCTTC.

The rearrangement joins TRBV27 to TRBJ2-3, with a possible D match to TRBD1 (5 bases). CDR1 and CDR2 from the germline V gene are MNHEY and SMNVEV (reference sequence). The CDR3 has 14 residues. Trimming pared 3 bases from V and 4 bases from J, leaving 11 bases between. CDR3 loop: CASSFSGQPDTQYF. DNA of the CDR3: TGTGCCAGCAGTTTCTCTGGACAACCAGATACGCAGTATTTT.

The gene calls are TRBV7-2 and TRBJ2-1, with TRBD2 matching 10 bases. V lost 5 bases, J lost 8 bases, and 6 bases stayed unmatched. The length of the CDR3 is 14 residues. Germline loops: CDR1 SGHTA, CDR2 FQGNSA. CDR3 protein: CASSARLAGDEQFF. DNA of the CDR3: TGTGCCAGCAGCGCGCGACTAGCGGGCGATGAGCAGTTCTTC.

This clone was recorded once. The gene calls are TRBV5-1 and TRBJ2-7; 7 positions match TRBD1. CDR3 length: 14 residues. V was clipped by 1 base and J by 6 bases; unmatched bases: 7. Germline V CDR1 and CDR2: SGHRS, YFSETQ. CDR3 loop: CASSLKQGSGEQYF. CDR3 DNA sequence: TGCGCCAGCAGCTTGAAACAGGGGTCCGGCGAGCAGTACTTC.

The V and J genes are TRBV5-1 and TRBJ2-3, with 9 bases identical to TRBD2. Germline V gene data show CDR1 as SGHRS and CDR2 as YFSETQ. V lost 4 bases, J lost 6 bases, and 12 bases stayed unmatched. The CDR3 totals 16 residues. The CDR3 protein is CASSPPGLAITDTQYF. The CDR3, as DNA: TGCGCCAGCAGCCCGCCGGGACTAGCAATCACTGATACGCAGTATTTT.

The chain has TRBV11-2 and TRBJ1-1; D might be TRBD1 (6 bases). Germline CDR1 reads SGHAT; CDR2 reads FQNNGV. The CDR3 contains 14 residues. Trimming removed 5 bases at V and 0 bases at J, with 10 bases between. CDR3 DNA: TGTGCCAGCAGCCCCGGACAGTTGAACACTGAAGCTTTCTTT. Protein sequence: CASSPGQLNTEAFF.

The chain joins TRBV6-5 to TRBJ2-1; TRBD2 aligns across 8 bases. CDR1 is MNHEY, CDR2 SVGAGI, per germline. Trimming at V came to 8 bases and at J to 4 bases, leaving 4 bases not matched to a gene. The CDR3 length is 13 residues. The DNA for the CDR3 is TGTGCCAGCGGGCGGGGGGATTACAATGAGCAGTTCTTC. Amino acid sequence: CASGRGDYNEQFF.

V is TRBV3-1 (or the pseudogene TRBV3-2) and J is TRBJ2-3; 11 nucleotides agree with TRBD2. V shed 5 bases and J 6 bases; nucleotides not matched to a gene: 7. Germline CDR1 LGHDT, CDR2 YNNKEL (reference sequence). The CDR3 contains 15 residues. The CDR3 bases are TGTGCCAGCAGCTCCCCTAGCGGGGGGCGGGATACGCAGTATTTT. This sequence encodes CASSSPSGGRDTQYF.

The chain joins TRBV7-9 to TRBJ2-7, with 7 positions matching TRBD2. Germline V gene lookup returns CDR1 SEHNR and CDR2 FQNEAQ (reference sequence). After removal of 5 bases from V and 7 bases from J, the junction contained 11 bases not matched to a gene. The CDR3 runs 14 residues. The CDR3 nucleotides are TGTGCCAGCAGCCTCGGAGAGGGAGGGAAAGAGCAGTACTTC. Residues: CASSLGEGGKEQYF.

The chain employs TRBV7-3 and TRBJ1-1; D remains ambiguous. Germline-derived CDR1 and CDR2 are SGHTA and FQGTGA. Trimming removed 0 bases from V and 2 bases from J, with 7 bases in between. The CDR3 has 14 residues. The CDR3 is CASSLTRGNTEAFF. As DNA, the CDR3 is TGTGCCAGCAGCTTAACGAGAGGTAACACTGAAGCTTTCTTT.

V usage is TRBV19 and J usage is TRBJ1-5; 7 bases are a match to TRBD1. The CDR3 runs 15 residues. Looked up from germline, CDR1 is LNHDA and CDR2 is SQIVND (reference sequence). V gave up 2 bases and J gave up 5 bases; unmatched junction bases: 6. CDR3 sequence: CASSIMQGGDQPQHF. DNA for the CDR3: TGTGCCAGTAGTATAATGCAGGGGGGTGATCAGCCCCAGCATTTT.

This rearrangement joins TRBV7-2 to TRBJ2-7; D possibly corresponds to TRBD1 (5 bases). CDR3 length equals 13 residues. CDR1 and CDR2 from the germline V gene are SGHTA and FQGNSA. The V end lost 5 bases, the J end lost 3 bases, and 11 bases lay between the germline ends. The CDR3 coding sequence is TGTGCCAGCAGCCCCAGGGTGGACTACGAGCAGTACTTC. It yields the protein CASSPRVDYEQYF.

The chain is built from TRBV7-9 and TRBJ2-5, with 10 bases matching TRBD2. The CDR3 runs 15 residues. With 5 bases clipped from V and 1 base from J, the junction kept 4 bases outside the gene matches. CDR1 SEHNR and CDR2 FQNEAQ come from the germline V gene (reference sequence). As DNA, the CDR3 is TGTGCCAGCAGCGGTTTAGCGGGGGGCCAAGAGACCCAGTACTTC. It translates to CASSGLAGGQETQYF.

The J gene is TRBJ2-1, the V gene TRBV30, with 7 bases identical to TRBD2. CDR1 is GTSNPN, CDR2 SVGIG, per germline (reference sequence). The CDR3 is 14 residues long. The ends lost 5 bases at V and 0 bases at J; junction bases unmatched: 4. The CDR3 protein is CAWRGGNSYNEQFF. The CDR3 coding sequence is TGTGCCTGGCGCGGGGGTAACTCCTACAATGAGCAGTTCTTC. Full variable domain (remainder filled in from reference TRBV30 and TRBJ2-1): SQTIHQWPATLVQPVGSPLSLECTVEGTSNPNLYWYRQAAGRGLQLLFYSVGIGQISSEVPQNLSASRPQDRQFILSSKKLLLSDSGFYLCAWRGGNSYNEQFFGPGTRLTVL.

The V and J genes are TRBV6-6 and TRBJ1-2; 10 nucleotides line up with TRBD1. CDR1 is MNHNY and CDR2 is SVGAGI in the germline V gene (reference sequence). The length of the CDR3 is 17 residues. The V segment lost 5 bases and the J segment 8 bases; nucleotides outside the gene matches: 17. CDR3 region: CASSPQTGGIRPGGYTF. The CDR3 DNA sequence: TGTGCCAGCAGTCCTCAGACAGGGGGCATAAGACCAGGCGGCTACACCTTC.

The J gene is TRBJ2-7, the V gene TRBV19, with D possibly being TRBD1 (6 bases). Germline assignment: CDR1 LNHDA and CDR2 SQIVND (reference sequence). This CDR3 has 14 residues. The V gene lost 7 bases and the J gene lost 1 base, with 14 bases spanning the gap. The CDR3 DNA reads TGTGCCAGTATGAGGGAACAGGGTTCCTACGAGCAGTACTTC. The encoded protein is CASMREQGSYEQYF.

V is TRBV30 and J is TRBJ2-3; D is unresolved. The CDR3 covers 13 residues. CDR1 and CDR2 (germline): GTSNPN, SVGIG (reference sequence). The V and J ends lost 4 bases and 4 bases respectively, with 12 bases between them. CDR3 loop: CAWTPSGPDTQYF. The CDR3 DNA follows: TGTGCCTGGACCCCGTCTGGGCCAGATACGCAGTATTTT.

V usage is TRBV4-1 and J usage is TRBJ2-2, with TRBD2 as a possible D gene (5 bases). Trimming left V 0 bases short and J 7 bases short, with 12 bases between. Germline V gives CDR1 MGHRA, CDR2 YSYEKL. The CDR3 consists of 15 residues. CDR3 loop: CASSQERTGSGELFF. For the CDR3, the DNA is TGCGCCAGCAGCCAAGAAAGAACGGGGAGCGGGGAGCTGTTTTTT.